This T cell receptor (beta chain) derives from a study of naive and memory T cell subsets. Study results and caveats: Far more TCRs reportedly came from tuberculin skin test site biopsies.

Noted treatment: skin biopsy from PPD injection site in Mantoux-positive individual. TCR cDNA received a 3' ligated oligonucleotide that carried a UMI. Ligated cDNA underwent four rounds of PCR with nested alpha and beta constant region primers and SP2. Each CDR3 protein is one row after TCRdb ran MiXCR on the UMI-ligation and nested PCR reads. Here the sample spans approximately 21,000 distinct CDR3 sequences, approximately 5.7% being singletons. As for this clonotype: Its antigen is still unknown.

Germline V CDR1 and CDR2: MDHEN, SYDVKM. The germline V and J ends were trimmed by 5 bases and 0 bases, with 3 bases remaining between them. The CDR3 loop spans 12 amino acids. Sequenced here: skin, sampled from a tuberculin skin test site. This receptor was taken from an adult in good health. This chain uses TRBV28 with TRBJ2-3; D gene unclear. This CDR3 is CASSTSTDTQYF. In nucleotides, the CDR3 is TGTGCCAGCAGTACTAGCACAGATACGCAGTATTTT.